These 25 T cell receptor beta chains came from one sample sequenced in a study of cytomegalovirus exposure and HLA in healthy donors. Assay: immunoSEQ multiplex PCR; the TCRdb copy retains only in-frame clones and omits some. The table lists about 190,000 clones, 84% of them singletons. Specimen: PBMCs. The receptors stem from a young woman in good health and CMV-seropositive.

The chain links TRBV7-2 to TRBJ1-2; TRBD1 agrees at 11 bases. Per germline, CDR1 SGHTA and CDR2 FQGNSA. This CDR3 region has 15 residues. The ends lost 5 bases at V and 4 bases at J; junction bases unmatched: 6. The CDR3 protein is CASSAWTGGIYGYTF. As DNA, the CDR3 is TGTGCCAGCAGCGCCTGGACAGGGGGCATCTATGGCTACACCTTC.

The gene calls are TRBV28 and TRBJ1-5; perhaps TRBD1 as D (6 bases). In germline, CDR1 is MDHEN, CDR2 SYDVKM. The length of the CDR3 is 13 residues. V gave up 4 bases and J gave up 9 bases, with 13 bases separating them. The CDR3 DNA sequence: TGTGCCAGCAGTTCTCCAGGGGTGGGGCCCCAGCATTTT. This sequence encodes CASSSPGVGPQHF.

This chain joins TRBV7-9 and TRBJ1-6; no clear D gene. V dropped 4 bases and J dropped 5 bases, with 9 bases sitting between them. From germline, CDR1 is SEHNR and CDR2 FQNEAQ (reference sequence). The CDR3 is 14 amino acids. The CDR3 coding sequence is TGTGCCAGCAGCTCTGGGCCTAATAATTCACCCCTCCACTTT. It is translated as CASSSGPNNSPLHF.

This clone came up once. The chain couples TRBV7-6 to TRBJ2-3; D is unresolved. V lost 4 bases, J lost 6 bases, and 8 bases lay in between. CDR1 and CDR2 from the germline V gene are SGHVS and FNYEAQ. This CDR3 region has 12 residues. Written as DNA, the CDR3 is TGTGCCAGCAGCTACCCCCGGGATACGCAGTATTTT. It translates to CASSYPRDTQYF.

V gene TRBV23-1 combines with J gene TRBJ1-6, with TRBD1 matching 9 bases. TRBV23-1 belongs to the ORF category, with a function that is uncertain. CDR3 length equals 19 residues. V lost 8 bases and J lost 0; bases outside the gene matches: 14. The CDR3 loop is CASRDRASGGGSYNSPLHF. CDR3 DNA: TGCGCCAGCCGGGACAGGGCATCCGGTGGCGGCTCCTATAATTCACCCCTCCACTTT.

This rearrangement joins TRBV19 to TRBJ1-2; D unclear. Per the germline V gene, CDR1 is LNHDA and CDR2 is SQIVND (reference sequence). The CDR3 runs to 15 residues. The V end was cut by 5 bases, the J end by 2 bases, with 15 bases between. This CDR3 reads CASSPRVGGNYGYTF. The CDR3 region has the DNA TGTGCCAGTAGTCCACGGGTCGGCGGCAACTATGGCTACACCTTC.

V is TRBV12-5 and J is TRBJ2-5; D may be TRBD1 (6 bases). The CDR3 sequence is 15 residues long. Germline assignment: CDR1 LGHNT and CDR2 FRNRAP. Between the trimmed V and J ends, which lost 5 bases and 6 bases, there was a span of 19 bases. CDR3 amino acids: CASGSNRQVSKTQYF. The CDR3 DNA follows: TGTGCTAGTGGTAGCAACCGACAGGTTTCAAAGACCCAGTACTTC.

This clone was seen a few times. The V call is TRBV21-1, the J call TRBJ1-5; TRBD1 was called by the table and not checked on the DNA. TRBV21-1 is deemed a pseudogene. This CDR3 is built from 18 residues. The CDR3 spells CASGLVTPPLGGNQPQHF. CDR3 nucleotides: TGTGCCAGCGGGCTTGTAACCCCCCCGCTTGGCGGCAATCAGCCCCAGCATTTT.

This clone has just a few counts. This chain uses TRBV6-1 with TRBJ1-6, with D uncertain. The V gene lost 1 base and the J gene lost 7 bases, with 11 bases spanning the gap. Germline V gives CDR1 MNHNS, CDR2 SASEGT. CDR3 length: 15 amino acids. CDR3 protein: CASSEGRGGNSPLHF. The DNA of the CDR3 is TGTGCCAGCAGTGAAGGGCGGGGAGGCAATTCACCCCTCCACTTT.

The chain recombines TRBV2 with TRBJ2-1; D is undetermined. Looked up from germline, CDR1 is SNHLY and CDR2 is FYNNEI. The CDR3 sequence is 13 residues long. V was clipped by 4 bases and J by 2 bases, with 6 bases between them. CDR3 DNA: TGTGCCAGCAGTGCTATCCCCTACAATGAGCAGTTCTTC. Amino acid sequence: CASSAIPYNEQFF. The variable domain in full, completed from reference TRBV2 and TRBJ2-1, reads EPEVTQTPSHQVTQMGQEVILRCVPISNHLYFYWYRQILGQKVEFLVSFYNNEISEKSEIFDDQFSVERPDGSNFTLKIRSTKLEDSAMYFCASSAIPYNEQFFGPGTRLTVL.

The chain recombines TRBV18 with TRBJ2-7; 8 bases align to TRBD1. Germline V gives CDR1 KGHSH, CDR2 LQKENI. V lost 5 bases, J lost 4 bases, and 7 bases stayed unmatched. The CDR3 has 14 amino acids. Here the CDR3 reads CASSGGQGFYEQYF. CDR3 nucleotide sequence: TGTGCCAGCTCAGGAGGACAGGGTTTTTACGAGCAGTACTTC.

The chain employs TRBV7-9 and TRBJ1-6, with D possibly matching TRBD1 (5 bases). The germline V and J ends were trimmed by 5 bases and 14 bases, with 13 bases remaining between them. This CDR3 comprises 12 residues. Germline V gene lookup returns CDR1 SEHNR and CDR2 FQNEAQ (reference sequence). The CDR3 DNA is TGTGCCAGCAGCCAAAGCAGGGAGGCCCTCCACTTT. Protein product: CASSQSREALHF.

The chain uses TRBV7-2 and TRBJ2-1; no clear D. Looked up from germline, CDR1 is SGHTA and CDR2 is FQGNSA. The V end lost 3 bases, the J end lost 0 bases, and 9 bases lay between the germline ends. The CDR3 is made up of 15 amino acids. The CDR3 DNA reads as TGTGCCAGCAGCTTCGTAGATAGCTCCTACAATGAGCAGTTCTTC. Translation: CASSFVDSSYNEQFF.

The chain combines TRBV10-3 with TRBJ1-3; 9 nucleotides agree with TRBD1. The CDR3 has 15 residues. CDR1 is ENHRY, CDR2 SYGVKD, per germline. Losses at the gene ends were 7 bases for V and 9 bases for J; bases not matched to a gene: 13. CDR3 amino acids: CAIIEPGQGASTIYF. Here the CDR3 DNA reads TGTGCCATCATTGAACCGGGACAGGGTGCTAGCACCATATATTTT.

The J gene is TRBJ1-2, the V gene TRBV23-1; D gene uncertain. TRBV23-1 is reported as an ORF; its role is uncertain. The ends were cut back, 3 bases at V and 8 bases at J, with 4 bases in the middle. CDR3 size: 10 residues. CDR3 bases: TGCGCCAGCAGTCATAGAGGCTACACCTTC. It is translated as CASSHRGYTF.

This clone is a singleton in its sample. The chain employs TRBV7-3 and TRBJ2-1; D gene ambiguous. CDR3 length equals 13 residues. CDR1 and CDR2 from the germline V gene are SGHTA and FQGTGA. Trimming took off 1 base at V and 9 bases at J, with 10 bases between the two ends. CDR3 sequence reads: CASSLSLAGEQFF. The CDR3 DNA reads TGTGCCAGCAGCTTAAGTCTCGCCGGTGAGCAGTTCTTC.

V is TRBV6-6 and J is TRBJ1-2, with TRBD1 as a possible D gene (6 bases). Germline CDR1 and CDR2: MNHNY and SVGAGI (reference sequence). The CDR3 covers 15 residues. With 0 bases removed from V and 6 bases from J, the gap between germline ends came to 14 bases. Here the CDR3 reads CASSYSDRPSDGYTF. For the CDR3, the DNA is TGTGCCAGCAGTTACTCAGACAGGCCCTCTGATGGCTACACCTTC.

This clone was detected only a few times. The J gene is TRBJ1-1, the V gene TRBV11-2; no clear D. Germline V lookup: CDR1 SGHAT, CDR2 FQNNGV. The CDR3 consists of 11 residues. V lost 1 base, J lost 8 bases, and 5 bases lay in between. CDR3 DNA sequence: TGTGCCAGCAGCTTAGTCGGGGAAGCTTTCTTT. The encoded protein is CASSLVGEAFF.

The genes are TRBV5-1 and TRBJ1-1, with D possibly being TRBD1 (5 bases). Per germline, CDR1 SGHRS and CDR2 YFSETQ. There are 13 residues in the CDR3. V shed 3 bases and J shed 4 bases, with 10 bases lying between them. The CDR3 protein is CASSSIQGTEAFF. The CDR3 region has the DNA TGCGCCAGCAGCTCCATCCAGGGCACTGAAGCTTTCTTT.

The chain joins TRBV27 to TRBJ2-7; the D is unclear. In germline, CDR1 is MNHEY, CDR2 SMNVEV (reference sequence). Trimming pared 3 bases from V and 0 bases from J, leaving 9 bases between. This CDR3 region has 14 residues. The CDR3 spells CASSFSANSYEQYF. The CDR3 DNA is TGTGCCAGCAGTTTCAGCGCTAACTCCTACGAGCAGTACTTC.

The chain links TRBV5-4 to TRBJ1-1; 7 bases map to TRBD1. There are 13 residues in the CDR3. J was trimmed by 5 bases and V by 4 bases; bases with no gene match: 5. Germline CDR1 and CDR2: SGHNT and YYREEE (reference sequence). CDR3 bases: TGTGCCAGCAGCGAGAAACAGGGGACTGAAGCTTTCTTT. This encodes CASSEKQGTEAFF.

This clone was picked up many times. The chain combines TRBV30 with TRBJ1-1; D unresolved. Germline V lookup: CDR1 GTSNPN, CDR2 SVGIG (reference sequence). The CDR3 consists of 17 residues. V was cut by 2 bases and J by 0 bases, with 19 bases left in between. The CDR3 nucleotides read TGTGCCTGGAGTCCCCGGACTTATGATGGTATGAACACTGAAGCTTTCTTT. It yields the protein CAWSPRTYDGMNTEAFF.

V usage is TRBV4-1 and J usage is TRBJ1-2; TRBD1 matches 9 bases. The CDR3 covers 14 residues. V was pared by 3 bases and J by 4 bases, with 3 bases of the junction left unmatched. CDR1 is MGHRA and CDR2 is YSYEKL in the germline V gene. CDR3 region: CASSQSTGGYGYTF. CDR3 sequence (DNA): TGCGCCAGCAGCCAGTCGACAGGGGGCTATGGCTACACCTTC.

V gene TRBV6-1 combines with J gene TRBJ2-7; D perhaps matches TRBD1 (5 bases). The CDR3 totals 15 residues. The V gene lost 1 base and the J gene lost 4 bases, with 14 bases spanning the gap. The V gene's germline CDR1 is MNHNS and CDR2 SASEGT. CDR3 amino acids: CASSEVAAGLYEQYF. CDR3 DNA: TGTGCCAGCAGTGAAGTTGCCGCAGGGTTATACGAGCAGTACTTC.

This clone was detected only a few times. The chain links TRBV19 to TRBJ1-4, with unresolved D. There are 14 residues in the CDR3. Germline assignment: CDR1 LNHDA and CDR2 SQIVND (reference sequence). With 3 bases removed from V and 0 bases from J, the gap between germline ends came to 5 bases. The CDR3 bases are TGTGCCAGTAGTATTCTAACAACTAATGAAAAACTGTTTTTT. This sequence encodes CASSILTTNEKLFF.